A single sample gave rise to the 6 T cell receptor beta chains below, sequenced in a study of shared clonotypes between healthy human individuals. Clones were read by immunoSEQ multiplex PCR, and TCRdb kept only the in-frame ones, dropping some. The sample lists roughly 2.4 million clones, roughly 95% occurring once. The sequenced sample was naive CD4+ T cells sorted from blood. Subset specified: CD45RA+ positively selected. The source of these receptors is a man in his late teens or twenties in good health.

The J gene is TRBJ2-1, the V gene TRBV7-9; 8 bases match TRBD1. The CDR3 loop spans 14 amino acids. The V and J ends lost 5 bases and 5 bases, in that order; junction bases with no gene match: 5. CDR1 and CDR2 from the germline V gene are SEHNR and FQNEAQ (reference sequence). The CDR3 sequence is CASSQGAKNNEQFF. The CDR3, as DNA: TGTGCCAGCAGCCAGGGGGCTAAGAACAATGAGCAGTTCTTC. Together with reference TRBV7-9 and TRBJ2-1, the CDR3 gives the full variable domain: DTGVSQNPRHKITKRGQNVTFRCDPISEHNRLYWYRQTLGQGPEFLTYFQNEAQLEKSRLLSDRFSAERPKGSFSTLEIQRTEQGDSAMYLCASSQGAKNNEQFFGPGTRLTVL.

V gene TRBV15 combines with J gene TRBJ2-2; TRBD1 or TRBD2 may be the D gene (5 bases each). This CDR3 contains 13 residues. The germline gives CDR1 LNHNV, CDR2 YYDKDF (reference sequence). Trimming removed 0 bases at V and 10 bases at J, with 9 bases between. The CDR3 sequence: CATSRDKGTELFF. CDR3 in DNA: TGTGCCACCAGCAGAGATAAGGGGACGGAGCTGTTTTTT.

The rearrangement joins TRBV5-1 to TRBJ1-6; D is perhaps TRBD1 (5 bases). CDR3 length equals 12 residues. Trimming left V 5 bases short and J 11 bases short, with 11 bases between. CDR1 is SGHRS and CDR2 is YFSETQ in the germline V gene. The chain's CDR3 is CASRGERTPLHF. The DNA for the CDR3 is TGCGCCAGCAGAGGGGAAAGGACACCCCTCCACTTT.

This chain joins TRBV7-2 and TRBJ1-2; D is ambiguous. The V end was cut by 5 bases, the J end by 2 bases, with 9 bases between. Germline V gene lookup returns CDR1 SGHTA and CDR2 FQGNSA. The CDR3 covers 13 residues. The CDR3 spells CASSLQPNYGYTF. The CDR3 nucleotides are TGTGCCAGCAGCCTACAACCAAACTATGGCTACACCTTC. The complete variable domain, with remaining parts taken from reference TRBV7-2 and TRBJ1-2, reads GAGVSQSPSNKVTEKGKDVELRCDPISGHTALYWYRQSLGQGLEFLIYFQGNSAPDKSGLPSDRFSAERTGGSVSTLTIQRTQQEDSAVYLCASSLQPNYGYTFGSGTRLTVV.

This chain connects TRBV30 to TRBJ1-2; D gene ambiguous. The CDR3 consists of 11 residues. Trimming took off 1 base at V and 3 bases at J, with 3 bases between the two ends. Per the germline V gene, CDR1 is GTSNPN and CDR2 is SVGIG (reference sequence). CDR3 protein: CAWSADYGYTF. The CDR3, as DNA: TGTGCCTGGAGTGCAGACTATGGCTACACCTTC.

This chain uses TRBV4-1 with TRBJ2-7, with TRBD1 matching over 11 bases. Germline loops: CDR1 MGHRA, CDR2 YSYEKL. The V segment lost 4 bases and the J segment 4 bases; nucleotides outside the gene matches: 3. This CDR3 region has 14 residues. The CDR3 nucleotides are TGCGCCAGCAGCCGGGACAGGGGGTTATACGAGCAGTACTTC. The encoded protein is CASSRDRGLYEQYF.